This TCR beta chain derives from a study of blood T cells in healthy people across ages. Study conclusions and caveats: Naive T cell percentage and TCR beta diversity correlated strongly.

The second PCR ran about 6 to 11 cycles with a sample-barcoded 5' primer and J-beta primers. Each cDNA molecule was tagged by a template-switch adaptor with 12 random nucleotides. TCRdb itself ran the 5' RACE reads through MiXCR, one entry per CDR3 protein. This sample has under 700,000 distinct CDR3 sequences, with 20% to 30% found just once. In germline, CDR1 is SGHDN, CDR2 FVKESK. Trimming cost V 0 bases and J 7 bases, with 25 bases left between them. The CDR3 totals 19 residues. Comment on this clonotype: Its antigen is undetermined.

This sample was also put to use in a study of T cells of mothers and their children. This second report adds: Each mother gave over 8 million TCR beta CDR3 reads; each child, approximately 3.3 million.

This clonotype was sampled from a boy under 18 in good health. The chain is built from TRBV14 and TRBJ1-5; D unclear. The sequencing input was blood. CDR3 protein: CASSQESVRSWYLRQPQHF. CDR3 DNA sequence: TGTGCCAGCAGCCAAGAATCGGTGAGGAGTTGGTACCTCAGACAGCCCCAGCATTTT.